This T cell receptor beta chain derives from a study of CD8+CD57+ T cells in acquired aplastic anemia. Patients chosen for sequencing had CD8+CD57+ cells that had expanded, as shown by flow cytometry. This clonotype appeared a few times. According to the study, genomic DNA was the template for TCR beta VDJ and CDR3 profiling. One entry per CDR3 protein results from TCRdb running MiXCR on the reads. This sample yields over 150,000 distinct CDR3 sequences, of which 47% are seen a single time; around 2.9% belongs to the top ten. V gave up 6 bases and J gave up 4 bases, with 14 bases separating them. The CDR3 is 14 residues long. Germline V gene lookup returns CDR1 SNHLY and CDR2 FYNNEI.

The TCR sequence derives from a human donor with aplastic anemia. The chain carries TRBV2 and TRBJ2-3; the D gene is possibly TRBD1 (6 bases). Source material: sorted CD4+, CD8+, or CD8+CD57+ T cells (not recorded which) from PBMCs. CDR3 nucleotide sequence: TGTGCCAGCAGGACCCCTAGGGGGTCAGATACGCAGTATTTT. Its translation: CASRTPRGSDTQYF.